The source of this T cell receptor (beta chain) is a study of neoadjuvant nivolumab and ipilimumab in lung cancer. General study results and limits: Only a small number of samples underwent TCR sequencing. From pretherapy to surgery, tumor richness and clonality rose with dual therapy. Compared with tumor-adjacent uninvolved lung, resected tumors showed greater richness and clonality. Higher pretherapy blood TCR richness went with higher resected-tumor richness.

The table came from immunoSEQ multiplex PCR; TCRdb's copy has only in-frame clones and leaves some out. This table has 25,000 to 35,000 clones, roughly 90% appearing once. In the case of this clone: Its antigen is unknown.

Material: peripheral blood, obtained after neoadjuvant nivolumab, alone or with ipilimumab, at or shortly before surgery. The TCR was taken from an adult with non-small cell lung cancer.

The CDR3 here is CASSTGQNTEAFF. The CDR3 DNA sequence: TGTGCCAGTTCGACAGGACAGAACACTGAAGCTTTCTTT. This sequence joins TRBV19 and TRBJ1-1; D possibly corresponds to TRBD1 (6 bases). This CDR3 comprises 13 residues. Per the germline V gene, CDR1 is LNHDA and CDR2 is SQIVND (reference sequence). V was shortened by 8 bases and J by 1 base, with 11 bases between the two germline ends.